This entry is about one T cell receptor beta chain. This specimen comes from a study of blood T cell repertoires in COVID-19. CDR1 and CDR2 (germline): SGHTA, FQGTGA. V shed 5 bases and J 5 bases; nucleotides not matched to a gene: 18. The CDR3 spans 19 residues. Under the authors' procedure: Amplification with reference gene primers provided the estimates of nucleated cell counts. Profiled with immunoSEQ multiplex PCR; TCRdb holds only in-frame clones, not every one. V and J calls and clone size follow that table, whereas D and trimming were derived from the DNA. The repertoire includes some 350,000 clones, 87% of them detected once, and about 6% sits in the top ten.

The gene calls are TRBV7-3 and TRBJ2-2, with 9 positions matching TRBD1. The TCR originated in a woman in her 50s with COVID-19, enrolled during active disease. Sequencing used peripheral blood. The CDR3 is CASSQPTTGGRSRTGELFF. The CDR3 bases are TGTGCCAGCAGCCAACCTACAACAGGGGGCCGTTCGCGTACCGGGGAGCTGTTTTTT.